The source of this TCR beta chain is a study of cytomegalovirus exposure and HLA in healthy donors. Study outcomes and limitations: Most TCR sequences were seen very rarely across donors, but some public TCRs occurred in many. By HLA locus, TCR association rates varied in a later analysis, with DRB1 showing the most and HLA-C the fewest. Immune exposure information comprised only CMV serostatus.

Of note for this clone: Its antigen remains unidentified.

Sampled while nominally healthy, donors likely had unrecorded immune exposures. Researchers ran the PCR with 60 Vbeta and 13 Jbeta primers. The data were produced by immunoSEQ multiplex PCR, yet TCRdb's version contains in-frame clones alone and is incomplete. The data hold around 150,000 clones, with 60% to 80% observed a single time. This CDR3 is 13 amino acids long. V was clipped by 7 bases and J by 4 bases, with 14 bases between them. Germline CDR1 is SGHAT and CDR2 is FQNNGV. The source of this sequence is a woman aged 50 to 60 in good health and CMV-seronegative. V and J are TRBV11-2 and TRBJ2-7, with D maybe TRBD2 (7 bases). Sequenced sample: PBMCs. The CDR3 is CASKGGGPYEQYF. The CDR3 nucleotides are TGTGCCAGCAAGGGGGGGGGCCCATACGAGCAGTACTTC.